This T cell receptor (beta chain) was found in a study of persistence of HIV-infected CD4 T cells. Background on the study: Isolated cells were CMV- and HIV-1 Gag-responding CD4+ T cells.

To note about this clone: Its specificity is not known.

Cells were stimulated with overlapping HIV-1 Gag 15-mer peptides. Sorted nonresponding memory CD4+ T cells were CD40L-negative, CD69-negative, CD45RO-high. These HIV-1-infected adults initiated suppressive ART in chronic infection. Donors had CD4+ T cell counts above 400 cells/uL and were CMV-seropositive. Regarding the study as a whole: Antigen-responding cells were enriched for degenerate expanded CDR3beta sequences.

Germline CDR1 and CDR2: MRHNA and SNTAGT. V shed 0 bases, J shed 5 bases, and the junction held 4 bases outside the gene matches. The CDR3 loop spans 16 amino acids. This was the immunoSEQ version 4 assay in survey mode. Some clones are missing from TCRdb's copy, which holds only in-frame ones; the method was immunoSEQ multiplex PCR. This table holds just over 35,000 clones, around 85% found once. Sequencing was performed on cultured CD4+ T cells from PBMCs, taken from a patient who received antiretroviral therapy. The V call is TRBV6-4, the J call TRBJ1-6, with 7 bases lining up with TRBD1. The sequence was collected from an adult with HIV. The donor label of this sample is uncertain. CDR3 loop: CASSDSGDRNNSPLHF. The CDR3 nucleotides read TGTGCCAGCAGTGACTCCGGGGACAGAAATAATTCACCCCTCCACTTT.